The 19 T cell receptor beta chains listed next were all sequenced from one sample in a study of cytomegalovirus exposure and HLA in healthy donors. Some clones are missing from TCRdb's copy, which holds only in-frame ones; the method was immunoSEQ multiplex PCR. The table has 50,000 to 70,000 clones, over 85% seen once; the top ten hold less than 7%. The sequenced sample was PBMCs. The receptor set was obtained from a woman aged 18-35 years in good health and CMV-seropositive.

The CDR3 DNA follows: TGCGCCAGCAGCCAAGTGGTAGCGGGGGCCTTGGGGCAAGAGACCCAGTACTTC. This translates into CASSQVVAGALGQETQYF. The chain is built from TRBV4-3 and TRBJ2-5, with 9 bases matching TRBD2. Trimming at V came to 1 base and at J to 2 bases, leaving 11 bases not matched to a gene. The CDR3 runs to 18 residues. In germline, CDR1 is LGHNA, CDR2 YSLEER.

The chain uses TRBV5-1 and TRBJ1-1; tentative D call: TRBD1 (6 bases). V shed 4 bases and J shed 6 bases, with 10 bases lying between them. Per germline, CDR1 SGHRS and CDR2 YFSETQ. The CDR3 is 12 amino acids. CDR3 region: CASSLTGSEAFF. CDR3 nucleotides: TGCGCCAGCAGCCTCACAGGGTCTGAAGCTTTCTTT.

V is TRBV29-1 and J is TRBJ1-1; D is possibly TRBD1 (5 bases). The CDR3 contains 15 residues. Germline CDR1 reads SQVTM; CDR2 reads ANQGSEA. V lost 7 bases and J lost 2, with 20 bases in between. In DNA, the CDR3 is TGCAGCGCTTTGGGGGGGAAAGTTGGTAACACTGAAGCTTTCTTT. Protein product: CSALGGKVGNTEAFF.

The chain employs TRBV27 and TRBJ2-7, with 11 bases aligning to TRBD2. CDR1 is MNHEY and CDR2 is SMNVEV in the germline V gene (reference sequence). This CDR3 has 15 residues. Trimming removed 0 bases from V and 6 bases from J; junction bases left unmatched: 4. This CDR3 reads CASSLSGLAGGEQYF. The CDR3 coding sequence is TGTGCCAGCAGTTTATCAGGCCTAGCGGGAGGCGAGCAGTACTTC.

The V and J genes are TRBV5-1 and TRBJ2-1, with a tentative D call TRBD2 (6 bases). This CDR3 contains 17 residues. Germline V lookup: CDR1 SGHRS, CDR2 YFSETQ. Trimming pared 0 bases from V and 7 bases from J, leaving 20 bases between. In nucleotides, the CDR3 is TGCGCCAGCAGCTTGGAGGGACGGCCACTCGGAGGGAATGAGCAGTTCTTC. It translates to CASSLEGRPLGGNEQFF.

The chain links TRBV2 to TRBJ2-7, with 9 bases matching TRBD2. The trim removed 5 bases at V and 4 bases at J, leaving 9 bases unmatched. The germline V gene has CDR1 SNHLY and CDR2 FYNNEI. This CDR3 is 15 amino acids long. CDR3 DNA: TGTGCCAGCAGTCCGACCACTAGCGGGCTATACGAGCAGTACTTC. Translated, it gives CASSPTTSGLYEQYF.

This clone was seen more than once but under ten times. The J gene is TRBJ2-1, the V gene TRBV7-9, with 13 bases fitting TRBD2. CDR3 length: 16 amino acids. J gave up 3 bases and V 2 bases, and 1 base lay outside the gene matches. The V gene's germline CDR1 is SEHNR and CDR2 FQNEAQ (reference sequence). DNA for the CDR3: TGTGCCAGCAGCTTAACTAGCGGGGGGGACTACAATGAGCAGTTCTTC. Translation gives CASSLTSGGDYNEQFF.

This chain uses TRBV15 with TRBJ1-2, with no clear D. The V and J ends lost 1 base and 7 bases respectively, with 19 bases between them. There are 16 residues in the CDR3. The V gene's germline CDR1 is LNHNV and CDR2 YYDKDF (reference sequence). The CDR3 reads CATSRVPFGVSSGYTF. CDR3 nucleotide sequence: TGTGCCACCAGCAGAGTCCCATTCGGGGTATCGAGTGGCTACACCTTC.

The chain uses TRBV28 and TRBJ1-3; D may be TRBD1 (5 bases). The CDR3 contains 17 residues. Germline V CDR1 and CDR2: MDHEN, SYDVKM. Trimming took off 6 bases at V and 2 bases at J, with 20 bases between the two ends. The CDR3 sequence is CASSLTLSTGPGNTIYF. Here the CDR3 DNA reads TGTGCCAGCAGCCTAACCTTAAGTACAGGACCTGGAAACACCATATATTTT.

This sequence joins TRBV28 and TRBJ1-5, with unresolved D. The CDR3 is made up of 12 amino acids. V was clipped by 3 bases and J by 5 bases, with 5 bases between them. Germline-derived CDR1 and CDR2 are MDHEN and SYDVKM. CDR3: CASSLIDQPQHF. CDR3 in DNA: TGTGCCAGCAGTTTGATAGATCAGCCCCAGCATTTT.

This clone showed up just once. V usage is TRBV4-2 and J usage is TRBJ2-5, with 12 bases fitting TRBD2. This CDR3 spans 15 amino acids. V lost 6 bases to trimming and J lost 2 bases; unmatched junction nucleotides: 4. CDR1 and CDR2 (germline): LGHNA, YNFKEQ. The CDR3 DNA sequence: TGTGCCAGCAGGCTAGCGGGGGGGCGGCAAGAGACCCAGTACTTC. This gives the protein CASRLAGGRQETQYF.

This chain uses TRBV5-1 with TRBJ2-5, with TRBD2 matching 10 bases. Trimming took 0 bases from V and 3 from J; bases not matched to a gene: 17. Looked up from germline, CDR1 is SGHRS and CDR2 is YFSETQ. This CDR3 contains 20 residues. CDR3 residues: CASSLARSPSGGRSEETQYF. The CDR3 coding sequence is TGCGCCAGCAGCTTGGCCCGGTCTCCTAGCGGGGGTCGGAGCGAAGAGACCCAGTACTTC.

V usage is TRBV15 and J usage is TRBJ2-1; D ambiguous. Trimming took 0 bases from V and 13 from J, leaving 10 bases between them. The V gene's germline CDR1 is LNHNV and CDR2 YYDKDF (reference sequence). CDR3 size: 12 residues. CDR3 amino acids: CATSRDRDTQFF. Written as DNA, the CDR3 is TGTGCCACCAGCAGAGATCGAGATACCCAGTTCTTC.

The rearrangement joins TRBV7-9 to TRBJ2-1; D unclear. The CDR3 consists of 16 residues. Trimming took 5 bases from V and 3 from J, leaving 17 bases between them. Germline V gives CDR1 SEHNR, CDR2 FQNEAQ (reference sequence). The CDR3 here is CASSLVPLSVYNEQFF. Written as DNA, the CDR3 is TGTGCCAGCAGCCTCGTCCCCCTTAGTGTCTACAATGAGCAGTTCTTC.

This clone was detected once. J is TRBJ1-3 and V is TRBV15; D is possibly TRBD1 (6 bases). V was clipped by 4 bases and J by 0 bases, with 16 bases between them. The CDR3 spans 17 residues. The germline V gene has CDR1 LNHNV and CDR2 YYDKDF (reference sequence). The CDR3 protein is CATSTTQGFSSGNTIYF. CDR3 bases: TGTGCCACCAGCACAACACAGGGTTTCAGCTCTGGAAACACCATATATTTT. Based on the CDR3 plus reference TRBV15 and TRBJ1-3, the full variable domain is DAMVIQNPRYQVTQFGKPVTLSCSQTLNHNVMYWYQQKSSQAPKLLFHYYDKDFNNEADTPDNFQSRRPNTSFCFLDIRSPGLGDTAMYLCATSTTQGFSSGNTIYFGEGSWLTVV.

This chain links TRBV4-2 with TRBJ2-4; 8 nucleotides match TRBD2. Germline lookup yields CDR1 LGHNA and CDR2 YNFKEQ. Trimming removed 0 bases from V and 8 bases from J; junction bases left unmatched: 9. This CDR3 has 16 amino acids. For the CDR3, the DNA is TGTGCCAGCAGCCAAGATCAACGGGGGGGCTCAGACATTCAGTACTTC. Protein product: CASSQDQRGGSDIQYF.

The chain has TRBV23-1 and TRBJ1-2; 8 bases are shared with TRBD1. TRBV23-1 is an ORF; its function is uncertain. J was trimmed by 4 bases and V by 7 bases; bases with no gene match: 8. The CDR3 sequence is 14 residues long. CDR3 region: CASIRLTGVYGYTF. The DNA of the CDR3 is TGCGCCAGCATTCGGTTGACAGGGGTCTATGGCTACACCTTC.

V gene TRBV5-4 combines with J gene TRBJ2-7; maybe TRBD1 (6 bases). Germline-derived CDR1 and CDR2 are SGHNT and YYREEE (reference sequence). Deletions cut 4 bases from V and 3 bases from J, with 17 bases between. This CDR3 comprises 15 residues. CDR3: CASSSETGGFYEQYF. The CDR3 DNA reads as TGTGCCAGCAGCAGTGAGACAGGAGGTTTCTACGAGCAGTACTTC.

The chain recombines TRBV27 with TRBJ2-7; 8 positions match TRBD2. The trim removed 2 bases at V and 1 base at J, leaving 7 bases unmatched. The V gene's germline CDR1 is MNHEY and CDR2 SMNVEV (reference sequence). The CDR3 is 16 amino acids. The CDR3 bases are TGTGCCAGCAGTTTAGGAGTAGGGACTAGATCCTACGAGCAGTACTTC. It specifies CASSLGVGTRSYEQYF.